What follows describes a single TCR beta chain. What it binds is unknown. The sample is drawn from a study of identical twins. The CDR3 spans 12 residues. The V and J ends lost 8 bases and 3 bases, in that order; junction bases with no gene match: 1. Whole-study results and caveats: It was out-of-frame TCR alpha sharing in monozygotic twins that models underestimated.

Unique molecular identifiers were present on the cDNA, which also gained a universal primer site by template switching. TCRdb reanalysed the 5' RACE reads using MiXCR and keeps one entry per CDR3 protein. The table records 200,000 to 300,000 distinct CDR3 sequences, roughly 7% of them present only once. These data also formed part of another study, on yellow fever vaccine responses in identical twins.

The chain recombines TRBV12-3 or TRBV12-4 with TRBJ2-5; TRBD2 agrees at 9 bases. The receptor was derived from a young woman in good health. The sequenced sample was memory (CD45RO+) T cells sorted from blood. Here the CDR3 DNA reads TGTGCCAGCGGGACTAGCAAAGAGACCCAGTACTTC. Translation: CASGTSKETQYF.